One sample yielded the 19 T cell receptor beta chains listed below, sequenced in a study of CD8+ T cells in alopecia areata (dated by TCRdb to 2016 to 2019). To prepare the library, the immunoSEQ multiplex PCR assay was applied. RNA was extracted from all samples and reverse transcribed into cDNA as template for TCR sequencing. Entries here come from immuneACCESS through TCRdb and include only in-frame sequences with V and J called. Some clones fail to appear in such tables; in the studies checked, an unresolved V gene covers under half of the shortfall, and the cause of the remainder is unknown. Recorded for this sample are 100,000 to 130,000 clones; roughly 60% of them occurred a single time. The ten biggest clones cover less than 25% of the sample. Sequenced input: CD8+ T cells sorted from blood. The receptors here all came from a human donor in good health.

The rearrangement uses TRBV2 and TRBJ2-3; D remains unclear. Germline V gene data show CDR1 as SNHLY and CDR2 as FYNNEI. The CDR3 contains 13 residues. V gave up 7 bases and J gave up 7 bases, with 15 bases separating them. CDR3 DNA: TGTGCCAGCACCTTGCCGGACCGAAATACGCAGTATTTT. It translates to CASTLPDRNTQYF.

This clone has a handful of counts. This rearrangement joins TRBV13 to TRBJ1-1; no reliable D call. The CDR3 has 15 amino acids. CDR1 is PRHDT, CDR2 FYEKMQ, per germline (reference sequence). Trimming stripped 0 bases from V and 1 base from J, with 9 bases between. The CDR3 region is CASSLGPAQNTEAFF. CDR3 DNA sequence: TGTGCCAGCAGCTTAGGCCCGGCCCAGAACACTGAAGCTTTCTTT.

The chain carries TRBV2 and TRBJ1-2, with D unresolved. CDR3 length: 15 residues. From germline, CDR1 is SNHLY and CDR2 FYNNEI. V shed 2 bases and J shed 4 bases, with 14 bases lying between them. The CDR3 bases are TGTGCCAGCAGTGAACCCCGTGGGGTGCCCTATGGCTACACCTTC. Translating gives CASSEPRGVPYGYTF.

The rearrangement joins TRBV6-6 to TRBJ2-7; 7 bases align to TRBD2. Germline lookup yields CDR1 MNHNY and CDR2 SVGAGI (reference sequence). The J segment lost 3 bases and the V segment lost 4 bases, leaving 9 bases of the junction unmatched. The CDR3 loop spans 15 amino acids. CDR3 residues: CASSFASGAYYEQYF. As DNA, the CDR3 is TGTGCCAGCAGTTTCGCCAGCGGGGCTTACTACGAGCAGTACTTC.

In nucleotides, the CDR3 is TGCAGCGGAGGGGGGATGGGCACTGAAGCTTTCTTT. Its translation is CSGGGMGTEAFF. This chain links TRBV29-1 with TRBJ1-1; D is possibly TRBD1 (6 bases). V gave up 7 bases and J gave up 4 bases, with 13 bases separating them. The CDR3 sequence is 12 residues long. Germline CDR1 and CDR2: SQVTM and ANQGSEA. Together with reference TRBV29-1 and TRBJ1-1, the CDR3 gives the full variable domain: SAVISQKPSRDICQRGTSLTIQCQVDSQVTMMFWYRQQPGQSLTLIATANQGSEATYESGFVIDKFPISRPNLTFSTLTVSNMSPEDSSIYLCSGGGMGTEAFFGQGTRLTVV.

The rearrangement joins TRBV6-6 to TRBJ1-5; D might be TRBD1 (5 bases). CDR1 is MNHNY and CDR2 is SVGAGI in the germline V gene (reference sequence). The CDR3 runs to 14 residues. With 3 bases removed from V and 7 bases from J, the gap between germline ends came to 13 bases. CDR3 in amino acids: CASSYATGPQPQHF. CDR3 DNA sequence: TGTGCCAGCAGTTATGCTACAGGACCCCAGCCCCAGCATTTT.

This chain links TRBV27 with TRBJ2-7, with D perhaps matching TRBD2 (6 bases). V gave up 7 bases and J gave up 2 bases, with 15 bases separating them. The CDR3 has 14 amino acids. Per the germline V gene, CDR1 is MNHEY and CDR2 is SMNVEV (reference sequence). CDR3 bases: TGTGCCAGCAACTGGGAGGACCTGACCTACGAGCAGTACTTC. Amino acid sequence: CASNWEDLTYEQYF.

A few counts support this clone. The chain employs TRBV28 and TRBJ1-1; 10 bases line up with TRBD1. V gave up 3 bases and J gave up 0 bases; unmatched junction bases: 4. Germline assignment: CDR1 MDHEN and CDR2 SYDVKM. The CDR3 has 16 amino acids. The CDR3 DNA is TGTGCCAGCAGTTTCCAGGGGACAGGGGTGAACACTGAAGCTTTCTTT. Translation gives CASSFQGTGVNTEAFF.

This clone was counted a few times. This same CDR3 is encoded by further DNA sequences in the sample. The V and J genes are TRBV7-2 and TRBJ2-7; no definite D call. Trimming shortened V by 1 base and J by 6 bases, and 7 bases separated the two germline ends. CDR3 length: 12 amino acids. The germline CDR1 and CDR2 sequences are SGHTA and FQGNSA. The CDR3 here is CASSLGLSEQYF. Written as DNA, the CDR3 is TGTGCCAGCAGCTTAGGACTCTCCGAGCAGTACTTC.

The chain joins TRBV30 to TRBJ2-2, with a weak D call TRBD1 (6 bases). The CDR3 totals 15 residues. V lost 4 bases, J lost 5 bases, and 17 bases lay in between. Germline CDR1 GTSNPN, CDR2 SVGIG (reference sequence). The CDR3 nucleotides read TGTGCCTGGAATCAGGGGTCAGGGGAGACCGGGGAGCTGTTTTTT. It specifies CAWNQGSGETGELFF.

CDR3 coding DNA: TGTGCCAGCAGTACGATGTCTAGCACAGATACGCAGTATTTT. The encoded protein is CASSTMSSTDTQYF. The chain recombines TRBV28 with TRBJ2-3; D is undetermined. The V end lost 5 bases, the J end lost 0 bases, and 9 bases lay between the germline ends. Germline V gene lookup returns CDR1 MDHEN and CDR2 SYDVKM. CDR3 size: 14 residues.

This sequence joins TRBV7-9 and TRBJ1-1, with 7 bases aligning to TRBD1. Trimming at V came to 5 bases and at J to 3 bases, leaving 6 bases not matched to a gene. The germline CDR1 and CDR2 sequences are SEHNR and FQNEAQ (reference sequence). The CDR3 has 14 amino acids. In DNA, the CDR3 is TGTGCCAGCAGCGGCCGGGACAGCCACACTGAAGCTTTCTTT. The encoded protein is CASSGRDSHTEAFF.

The rearrangement links TRBV23-1 to TRBJ2-7; D may be TRBD2 (5 bases). TRBV23-1 counts as an open reading frame of uncertain function. This CDR3 spans 14 amino acids. Trimming took 1 base from V and 5 from J, leaving 12 bases between them. For the CDR3, the DNA is TGCGCCAGCAGTCAATGTTCTAGCCGCCACGAGCAGTACTTC. Translating gives CASSQCSSRHEQYF.

The chain couples TRBV5-4 to TRBJ1-4, with D unclear. CDR3 length: 13 amino acids. Germline lookup yields CDR1 SGHNT and CDR2 YYREEE (reference sequence). The V gene lost 0 bases and the J gene lost 8 bases, with 8 bases spanning the gap. The CDR3 spells CASSLAVGEKLFF. The CDR3 coding sequence is TGTGCCAGCAGCTTGGCGGTAGGAGAAAAACTGTTTTTT.

This clone was seen only a few times. The V call is TRBV25-1, the J call TRBJ2-3; TRBD1 matches at 7 bases. Germline loops: CDR1 MGHDK, CDR2 SYGVNS. The V and J ends lost 7 bases and 2 bases, in that order; junction bases with no gene match: 15. CDR3 length: 17 residues. The CDR3, as DNA: TGTGCCAGCACCGGGACAGTCCCCCGGGGCCTCACAGATACGCAGTATTTT. Protein: CASTGTVPRGLTDTQYF.

In nucleotides, the CDR3 is TGTGCCATCAGTGAGTCGGGGGGTCTCACTGAAGCTTTCTTT. Its protein product is CAISESGGLTEAFF. This sequence joins TRBV10-3 and TRBJ1-1; TRBD1 might be the D (5 bases). V was shortened by 0 bases and J by 4 bases, with 9 bases between the two germline ends. The CDR3 length is 14 residues. CDR1 and CDR2 from the germline V gene are ENHRY and SYGVKD.

The rearrangement uses TRBV6-4 and TRBJ2-3; 12 positions agree with TRBD2. The CDR3 runs to 15 residues. V lost 5 bases, J lost 6 bases, and 6 bases stayed unmatched. Germline CDR1 is MRHNA and CDR2 is SNTAGT. This CDR3 reads CASSKTSGGADTQYF. The CDR3 nucleotides are TGTGCCAGCAGTAAGACTAGCGGGGGCGCGGATACGCAGTATTTT.

The chain has TRBV15 and TRBJ1-1; 7 bases line up with TRBD1. The CDR3 has 15 amino acids. Germline loops: CDR1 LNHNV, CDR2 YYDKDF (reference sequence). Losses at the gene ends were 3 bases for V and 0 bases for J; bases not matched to a gene: 4. In nucleotides, the CDR3 is TGTGCCACCAGCAGTTCGGGACAGCTGAACACTGAAGCTTTCTTT. This encodes CATSSSGQLNTEAFF.

This sequence joins TRBV4-1 and TRBJ2-2; no firm D call. The V and J ends lost 3 bases and 4 bases respectively, with 3 bases between them. Germline values: CDR1 MGHRA, CDR2 YSYEKL. The CDR3 has 12 amino acids. DNA for the CDR3: TGCGCCAGCAGCCATCCCACCGGGGAGCTGTTTTTT. Encoded protein: CASSHPTGELFF.